Following are 18 T cell receptor beta chains from one sample sequenced in a study of technical replicates of blood from a handful of donors. Using immunoSEQ multiplex PCR, the repertoire was profiled, and TCRdb retains in-frame clones only, with some absent. The data show about 78,000 clones, 90% to 95% seen once. Sequences were obtained from T cells isolated from PBMCs. Receptors were obtained from a human donor in good health.

The chain couples TRBV9 to TRBJ2-1; tentative D call: TRBD2 (5 bases). Trimming pared 0 bases from V and 6 bases from J, leaving 10 bases between. The CDR3 has 14 residues. Germline V CDR1 and CDR2: SGDLS, YYNGEE. The CDR3 coding sequence is TGTGCCAGCAGCGTAGAAGGGAGCAGCAATGAGCAGTTCTTC. Its translation: CASSVEGSSNEQFF.

This sequence joins TRBV19 and TRBJ2-5, with a weak D call TRBD2 (5 bases). CDR3 length: 15 amino acids. CDR1 is LNHDA and CDR2 is SQIVND in the germline V gene (reference sequence). V shed 3 bases and J shed 4 bases, with 15 bases lying between them. The chain's CDR3 is CASSINSGLIETQYF. The CDR3 nucleotides read TGTGCCAGTAGTATTAACAGCGGATTGATAGAGACCCAGTACTTC.

V gene TRBV7-8 combines with J gene TRBJ2-2; TRBD2 agrees at 10 bases. There are 16 residues in the CDR3. The germline gives CDR1 SGHVS, CDR2 FQNEAQ. The trim removed 1 base at V and 1 base at J, leaving 0 bases unmatched. Written as DNA, the CDR3 is TGTGCCAGCAGCTTAGGGACTAGCGGGAACACCGGGGAGCTGTTTTTT. This sequence encodes CASSLGTSGNTGELFF. The whole variable domain, filled in from reference TRBV7-8 and TRBJ2-2, reads GAGVSQSPRYKVAKRGQDVALRCDPISGHVSLFWYQQALGQGPEFLTYFQNEAQLDKSGLPSDRFFAERPEGSVSTLKIQRTQQEDSAVYLCASSLGTSGNTGELFFGEGSRLTVL.

The V call is TRBV5-4, the J call TRBJ2-6; D unresolved. From germline, CDR1 is SGHNT and CDR2 YYREEE (reference sequence). V was cut by 3 bases and J by 0 bases, with 4 bases left in between. The CDR3 runs to 14 residues. The CDR3 DNA sequence: TGTGCCAGCAGCTGGAGCTCTGGGGCCAACGTCCTGACTTTC. As protein: CASSWSSGANVLTF.

The rearrangement links TRBV6-5 to TRBJ2-1, with TRBD1 identical over 8 bases. This CDR3 comprises 14 residues. CDR1 and CDR2 from the germline V gene are MNHEY and SVGAGI. V lost 6 bases and J lost 7; bases outside the gene matches: 8. Written as DNA, the CDR3 is TGTGCCAGCAGGCCCGCAGGGGGCGCGAATGAGCAGTTCTTC. This codes for CASRPAGGANEQFF.

The J gene is TRBJ2-7, the V gene TRBV2, with D uncertain. Germline V CDR1 and CDR2: SNHLY, FYNNEI. The length of the CDR3 is 15 residues. V lost 0 bases, J lost 0 bases, and 9 bases lay in between. CDR3 bases: TGTGCCAGCAGTGAAGCGCACAGTAGCTCCTACGAGCAGTACTTC. Translating it yields CASSEAHSSSYEQYF.

V usage is TRBV15 and J usage is TRBJ1-5, with 7 bases lining up with TRBD1. The length of the CDR3 is 18 residues. Germline-derived CDR1 and CDR2 are LNHNV and YYDKDF (reference sequence). Germline trimming cut 1 base from V and 0 bases from J; bases unmatched to any gene: 9. CDR3 in DNA: TGTGCCACCAGCAGAGCCCTGGGACAGTCCTATAGCAATCAGCCCCAGCATTTT. Encoded protein: CATSRALGQSYSNQPQHF.

CDR3 coding DNA: TGCGCCAGCAGCTTAGGACAGGATCGCACAGATACGCAGTATTTT. Protein sequence: CASSLGQDRTDTQYF. The V call is TRBV5-1, the J call TRBJ2-3; 7 bases fit TRBD1. Germline CDR1 and CDR2: SGHRS and YFSETQ. The trim removed 2 bases at V and 1 base at J, leaving 4 bases unmatched. This CDR3 has 15 amino acids.

The J gene is TRBJ1-5, the V gene TRBV29-1, with 9 bases aligning to TRBD1. The ends lost 7 bases at V and 7 bases at J; junction bases unmatched: 8. Germline V gene data show CDR1 as SQVTM and CDR2 as ANQGSEA. The CDR3 totals 13 residues. The CDR3: CSATGGAGQPQHF. CDR3 nucleotides: TGCAGCGCTACAGGGGGCGCAGGGCAGCCCCAGCATTTT.

V usage is TRBV2 and J usage is TRBJ2-7; tentatively, D is TRBD2 (6 bases). Deletions cut 3 bases from V and 0 bases from J, with 15 bases between. CDR1 SNHLY and CDR2 FYNNEI come from the germline V gene. The CDR3 has 16 residues. CDR3 amino acids: CASSDPLATLSYEQYF. The CDR3 nucleotides are TGTGCCAGCAGTGATCCCCTAGCGACCCTCTCCTACGAGCAGTACTTC.

J is TRBJ2-7 and V is TRBV28, with 9 nucleotides matching TRBD1. Per the germline V gene, CDR1 is MDHEN and CDR2 is SYDVKM. The V segment lost 2 bases and the J segment 5 bases; nucleotides outside the gene matches: 4. This CDR3 contains 14 residues. The CDR3 coding sequence is TGTGCCAGCAGTTTACCACAGGGGGCCCACGAGCAGTACTTC. As protein: CASSLPQGAHEQYF.

As for this clone: One end of the junction fails to match germline, which may point to a read error. The V call is TRBV27, the J call TRBJ2-7, with TRBD1 matching over 11 bases. Per the germline V gene, CDR1 is MNHEY and CDR2 is SMNVEV (reference sequence). CDR3 size: 17 residues. The chain's CDR3 is CASSSFISGTGGYEQYF. The CDR3 nucleotides read TGTGCCAGTAGTTCATTCATCTCCGGGACAGGGGGGTACGAGCAGTACTTC.

J is TRBJ1-5 and V is TRBV19; possible D gene TRBD1, 5 bases. Trimming cost V 1 base and J 0 bases, with 13 bases left between them. The length of the CDR3 is 17 residues. Per the germline V gene, CDR1 is LNHDA and CDR2 is SQIVND (reference sequence). CDR3 sequence: CASSIGGGWDSNQPQHF. The CDR3 DNA sequence: TGTGCCAGTAGTATAGGCGGGGGGTGGGATAGCAATCAGCCCCAGCATTTT.

The chain combines TRBV10-1 with TRBJ2-7; 8 bases are a match to TRBD2. Germline CDR1 reads WNHNN; CDR2 reads SYGVQD (reference sequence). With 5 bases clipped from V and 5 bases from J, the junction kept 5 bases outside the gene matches. The CDR3 extends over 13 amino acids. The DNA for the CDR3 is TGCGCCAGCAGTAGCGGGAGAGGCGACGAGCAGTACTTC. Its translation: CASSSGRGDEQYF.

In DNA form, the CDR3 reads TGTGCCAGCACTCTCCGGACAGGGAATGAAAAACTGTTTTTT. Translation gives CASTLRTGNEKLFF. The chain carries TRBV2 and TRBJ1-4; TRBD1 agrees at 8 bases. The CDR3 has 14 residues. Germline values: CDR1 SNHLY, CDR2 FYNNEI. V was clipped by 7 bases and J by 5 bases; unmatched bases: 6. Looking up the rest from reference TRBV2 and TRBJ1-4 gives the full variable domain: EPEVTQTPSHQVTQMGQEVILRCVPISNHLYFYWYRQILGQKVEFLVSFYNNEISEKSEIFDDQFSVERPDGSNFTLKIRSTKLEDSAMYFCASTLRTGNEKLFFGSGTQLSVL.

V usage is TRBV30 and J usage is TRBJ2-1; D ambiguous. The V and J ends lost 3 bases and 8 bases respectively, with 8 bases between them. Germline V gives CDR1 GTSNPN, CDR2 SVGIG (reference sequence). This CDR3 has 11 amino acids. CDR3 DNA sequence: TGTGCCTGGAGCGTCGTAGATGAGCAGTTCTTC. Translated, it gives CAWSVVDEQFF.

This clone was seen more than once but under ten times. The chain couples TRBV19 to TRBJ1-1; perhaps TRBD1 as D (6 bases). The ends were cut back, 9 bases at V and 4 bases at J, with 15 bases in the middle. CDR3 size: 13 residues. Per germline, CDR1 LNHDA and CDR2 SQIVND (reference sequence). CDR3 bases: TGTGCCAGCCGCAGGGGATTCACCACTGAAGCTTTCTTT. Its translation: CASRRGFTTEAFF.

The rearrangement links TRBV6-1 to TRBJ2-7, with 9 bases aligning to TRBD1. From germline, CDR1 is MNHNS and CDR2 SASEGT. This CDR3 has 14 amino acids. Trimming at V came to 6 bases and at J to 4 bases, leaving 7 bases not matched to a gene. This CDR3 is CASRVTGGAYEQYF. The CDR3 nucleotides are TGTGCCAGCAGAGTAACAGGGGGCGCGTACGAGCAGTACTTC.